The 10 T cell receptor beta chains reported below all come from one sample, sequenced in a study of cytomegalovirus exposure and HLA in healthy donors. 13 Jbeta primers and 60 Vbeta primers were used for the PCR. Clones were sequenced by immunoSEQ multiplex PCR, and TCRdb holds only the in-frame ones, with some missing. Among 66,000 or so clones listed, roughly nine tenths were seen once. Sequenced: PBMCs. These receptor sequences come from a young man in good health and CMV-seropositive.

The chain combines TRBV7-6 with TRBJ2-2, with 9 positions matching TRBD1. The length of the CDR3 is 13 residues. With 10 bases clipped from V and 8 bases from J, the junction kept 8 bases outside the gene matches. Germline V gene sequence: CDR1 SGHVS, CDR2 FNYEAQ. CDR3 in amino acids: CATRTGVGGELFF. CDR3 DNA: TGTGCCACCCGGACAGGGGTAGGAGGGGAGCTGTTTTTT.

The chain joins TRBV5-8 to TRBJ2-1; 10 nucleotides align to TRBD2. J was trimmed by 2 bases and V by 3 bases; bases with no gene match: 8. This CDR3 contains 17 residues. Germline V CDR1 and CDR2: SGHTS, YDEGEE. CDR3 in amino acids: CASSYGVLAGAYNEQFF. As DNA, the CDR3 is TGTGCCAGCAGCTACGGTGTTCTAGCGGGAGCCTACAATGAGCAGTTCTTC.

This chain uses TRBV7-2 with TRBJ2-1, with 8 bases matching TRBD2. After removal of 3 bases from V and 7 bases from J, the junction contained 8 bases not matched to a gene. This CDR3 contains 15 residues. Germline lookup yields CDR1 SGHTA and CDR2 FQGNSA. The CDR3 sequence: CASSLTGTRGNEQFF. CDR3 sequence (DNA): TGTGCCAGCAGCTTGACCGGGACTAGGGGAAATGAGCAGTTCTTC.

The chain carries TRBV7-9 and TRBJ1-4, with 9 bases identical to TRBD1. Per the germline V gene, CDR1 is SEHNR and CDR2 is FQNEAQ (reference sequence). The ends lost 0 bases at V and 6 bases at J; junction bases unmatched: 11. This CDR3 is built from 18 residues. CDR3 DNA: TGTGCCAGCAGCTTAGCTGGTACCGATGGGGACAGGGATGAAAAACTGTTTTTT. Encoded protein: CASSLAGTDGDRDEKLFF.

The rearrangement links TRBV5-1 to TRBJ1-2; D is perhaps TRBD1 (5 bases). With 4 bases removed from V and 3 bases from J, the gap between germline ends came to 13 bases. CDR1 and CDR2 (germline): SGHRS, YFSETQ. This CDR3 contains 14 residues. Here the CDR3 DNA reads TGCGCCAGCAGCACCTCGACGGGGGACTATGGCTACACCTTC. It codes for CASSTSTGDYGYTF.

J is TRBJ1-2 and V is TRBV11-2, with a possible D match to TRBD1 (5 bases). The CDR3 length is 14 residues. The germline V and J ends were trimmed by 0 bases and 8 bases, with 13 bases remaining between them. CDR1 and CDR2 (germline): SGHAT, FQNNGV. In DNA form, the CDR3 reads TGTGCCAGCAGCTTAGATCTTGGGGGAGGAGGCTACACCTTC. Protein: CASSLDLGGGGYTF.

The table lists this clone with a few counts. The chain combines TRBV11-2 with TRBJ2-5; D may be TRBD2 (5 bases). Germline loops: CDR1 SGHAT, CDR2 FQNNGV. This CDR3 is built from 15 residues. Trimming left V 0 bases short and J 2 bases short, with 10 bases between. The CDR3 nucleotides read TGTGCCAGCAGCTTAGACCCCGGGGAACAAGAGACCCAGTACTTC. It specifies CASSLDPGEQETQYF.

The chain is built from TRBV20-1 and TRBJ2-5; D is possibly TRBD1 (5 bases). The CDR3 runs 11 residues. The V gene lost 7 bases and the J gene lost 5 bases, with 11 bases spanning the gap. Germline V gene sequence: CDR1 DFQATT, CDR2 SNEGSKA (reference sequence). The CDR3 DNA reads TGCAGTGGCCGGCAGGGTGAGACCCAGTACTTC. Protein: CSGRQGETQYF.

CDR3 DNA: TGTGCCAGCAGCGTAGGCGGGACAGCGAATTCACCCCTCCACTTT. As protein: CASSVGGTANSPLHF. J is TRBJ1-6 and V is TRBV9; 7 positions match TRBD1. This CDR3 contains 15 residues. V dropped 0 bases and J dropped 7; count of bases not matched to a gene: 4. Per germline, CDR1 SGDLS and CDR2 YYNGEE.

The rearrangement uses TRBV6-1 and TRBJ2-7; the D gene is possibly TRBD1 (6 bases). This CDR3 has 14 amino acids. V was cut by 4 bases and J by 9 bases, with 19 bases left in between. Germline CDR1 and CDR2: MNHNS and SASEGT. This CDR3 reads CASSARTVTLGQYF. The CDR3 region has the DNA TGTGCCAGCAGTGCACGGACAGTTACACTCGGGCAGTACTTC.